A single sample is the source of the 17 T cell receptor beta chains below, sequenced in a study of tumor-infiltrating lymphocytes in primary liver carcinoma. Starting material of 450 to 550 ng total RNA yielded TCR beta cDNA via a constant-region primer. Amplification in three nested multiplex PCR rounds with slightly modified ARM-PCR gave rise to TCR beta libraries. TRBV1-TRBV30 forward primers paired with a C-beta reverse primer were used in the first two PCR rounds, which ran approximately 11 cycles each. TCRdb fed the multiplex PCR reads into MiXCR, producing one record per CDR3 protein. The sample has about 210,000 distinct CDR3 sequences, roughly 61% seen once. Blood RNA came from unsorted whole blood; germline DNA was also extracted. The sample comprised peripheral blood. The receptors here all came from an older woman with primary liver carcinoma and hepatitis B virus infection.

This sequence joins TRBV24-1 and TRBJ2-5, with D perhaps TRBD1 or TRBD2 (7 bases each). The germline CDR1 and CDR2 sequences are KGHDR and SFDVKD. This CDR3 comprises 15 residues. Trimming took 5 bases from V and 2 from J, leaving 14 bases between them. This chain's CDR3 is CATSGGRDSQETQYF. CDR3 nucleotide sequence: TGTGCCACCAGTGGAGGGAGGGACAGTCAAGAGACCCAGTACTTC.

The chain couples TRBV6-5 to TRBJ2-5; 10 bases fit TRBD2. Germline CDR1 and CDR2: MNHEY and SVGAGI. This CDR3 has 20 residues. Trimming took 7 bases from V and 2 from J; bases not matched to a gene: 22. CDR3 region: CASNRFGPGLARLLQETQYF. In DNA, the CDR3 is TGTGCCAGCAACCGCTTCGGTCCGGGACTAGCGAGGTTACTTCAAGAGACCCAGTACTTC.

The rearrangement joins TRBV5-1 to TRBJ1-1, with D perhaps TRBD1 (5 bases). The CDR3 is made up of 15 amino acids. CDR1 and CDR2 from the germline V gene are SGHRS and YFSETQ. Between the trimmed V and J ends, which lost 9 bases and 3 bases, there was a span of 21 bases. CDR3 in DNA: TGCGCCAACACACCAGGGCACATGAGGGACACTGAAGCTTTCTTT. It is translated as CANTPGHMRDTEAFF.

With regard to this clonotype: Since a much larger clone is just one base distant, this may be a read error. The missing conserved phenylalanine or tryptophan at the end of this CDR3 makes a read error likely. V usage is TRBV12-3 or TRBV12-4 and J usage is TRBJ1-1, with D perhaps matching TRBD1 (6 bases). The V end lost 6 bases, the J end lost 5 bases, and 13 bases lay between the germline ends. The CDR3 loop spans 13 amino acids. CDR3 protein: CASSGGRRTEAFS. As DNA, the CDR3 is TGTGCCAGCAGCGGGGGGCGCAGGACTGAAGCTTTCTCT.

The chain recombines TRBV5-1 with TRBJ2-3; 8 nucleotides align to TRBD2. Germline values: CDR1 SGHRS, CDR2 YFSETQ. V shed 0 bases and J 1 base; nucleotides not matched to a gene: 4. CDR3 length: 16 amino acids. The CDR3: CASSLGLAIRTDTQYF. CDR3 DNA: TGCGCCAGCAGCTTGGGACTAGCGATCCGCACAGATACGCAGTATTTT.

As concerns this clonotype: This CDR3 fails to terminate in the conserved phenylalanine or tryptophan, so it likely reflects a read error. The rearrangement joins TRBV11-2 to TRBJ2-1, with D unclear. Germline V gives CDR1 SGHAT, CDR2 FQNNGV. The V and J ends lost 0 bases and 3 bases respectively, with 6 bases between them. The CDR3 has 14 amino acids. In nucleotides, the CDR3 is TGTGCCAGCAGCTTAGAAGGGTTCTACAATGAGCAGTTCTCC. Translation gives CASSLEGFYNEQFS.

The chain combines TRBV9 with TRBJ1-2; weak D call: TRBD1 (5 bases). CDR3 length equals 13 residues. Germline V gene sequence: CDR1 SGDLS, CDR2 YYNGEE. Deletions cut 2 bases from V and 7 bases from J, with 12 bases between. This chain's CDR3 is CASSVDTGRGYTF. In nucleotides, the CDR3 is TGTGCCAGCAGCGTTGATACGGGACGTGGCTACACCTTC.

As regards this clonotype: Germline and junction disagree at one end, which may indicate a read error. The chain recombines TRBV6-5 with TRBJ2-7; 9 positions agree with TRBD2. This CDR3 is 14 amino acids long. CDR1 and CDR2 from the germline V gene are MNHEY and SVGAGI. The DNA for the CDR3 is TGTGCCAGCACAAAGGGGACTAGCTCTGGCGAGCAATACTTC. Amino acid sequence: CASTKGTSSGEQYF.

As regards this clonotype: It may be a read error: a sequence one base away is much more abundant. The rearrangement links TRBV7-8 to TRBJ2-1; 12 bases are a match to TRBD2. Germline values: CDR1 SGHVS, CDR2 FQNEAQ. This CDR3 spans 15 amino acids. With V trimmed by 5 bases and J by 8 bases, 7 bases remained unmatched. CDR3 coding DNA: TGTGCCAGCAGCCTCGGACTAGCGGGAAACGATGAGCAGTTCTTC. Its protein product is CASSLGLAGNDEQFF.

In the case of this clonotype: A junction boundary mismatches the germline segment, possibly from a read error. The rearrangement links TRBV11-2 to TRBJ2-1; no clear D gene. In germline, CDR1 is SGHAT, CDR2 FQNNGV. The CDR3 runs to 14 residues. CDR3 sequence: CASSLDRYNNEQFF. The CDR3 nucleotides read TGTGCCAGCAGCTTAGACCGCTACAACAATGAACAGTTCTTC.

This clonotype was found a few times. At one boundary the junction diverges from the germline segment, which might be a read error. The J gene is TRBJ2-7, the V gene TRBV28; 11 bases fit TRBD2. CDR3 length equals 15 residues. Germline values: CDR1 MDHEN, CDR2 SYDVKM. The CDR3 loop reads CASSSWGTSGYEQYF. The CDR3 coding sequence is TGTGCCAGTAGTTCATGGGGGACTAGCGGCTACGAGCAGTACTTC.

Regarding this clonotype: At one end the junction does not follow the germline gene, possibly because of a read error. V is TRBV11-2 and J is TRBJ2-2; tentative D call: TRBD2 (6 bases). The CDR3 consists of 15 residues. Germline CDR1 reads SGHAT; CDR2 reads FQNNGV. The CDR3 region has the DNA TGTGCCAGCAGTTTAGGCCAGCGGGCCACCGAGGAGCTGTTTTTT. This gives the protein CASSLGQRATEELFF. Based on the CDR3 plus reference TRBV11-2 and TRBJ2-2, the full variable domain is EAGVAQSPRYKIIEKRQSVAFWCNPISGHATLYWYQQILGQGPKLLIQFQNNGVVDDSQLPKDRFSAERLKGVDSTLKIQPAKLEDSAVYLCASSLGQRATEELFFGEGSRLTVL.

The rearrangement joins TRBV9 to TRBJ2-7; 7 bases are shared with TRBD1. CDR1 and CDR2 (germline): SGDLS, YYNGEE. CDR3 length: 18 amino acids. Trimming at V came to 2 bases and at J to 0 bases, leaving 14 bases not matched to a gene. The CDR3, as DNA: TGTGCCAGCAGCGTTGGGGACAGTGGATCCCTAAGCTCCTACGAGCAGTACTTC. It encodes CASSVGDSGSLSSYEQYF.

With regard to this clonotype: A read error is likely, as this CDR3 ends without the conserved phenylalanine or tryptophan. The chain carries TRBV12-5 and TRBJ2-2; D ambiguous. The CDR3 length is 13 residues. Germline V gives CDR1 LGHNT, CDR2 FRNRAP. V lost 1 base, J lost 8 bases, and 8 bases lay in between. CDR3 in amino acids: CASGLATQGELFY. The CDR3 bases are TGTGCTAGTGGTTTGGCAACACAGGGGGAGCTGTTTTAT.

This clonotype is categorized as medium-sized (0.01 to 0.1%). The chain employs TRBV11-2 and TRBJ2-3, with unresolved D. Trimming shortened V by 5 bases and J by 7 bases, and 13 bases separated the two germline ends. CDR1 and CDR2 (germline): SGHAT, FQNNGV. The CDR3 sequence is 13 residues long. As DNA, the CDR3 is TGTGCCAGCAGCCCCCTAGATGGAAATACGCAGTATTTT. Translated: CASSPLDGNTQYF. Filled out from reference TRBV11-2 and TRBJ2-3, the complete variable domain reads EAGVAQSPRYKIIEKRQSVAFWCNPISGHATLYWYQQILGQGPKLLIQFQNNGVVDDSQLPKDRFSAERLKGVDSTLKIQPAKLEDSAVYLCASSPLDGNTQYFGPGTRLTVL.

The chain couples TRBV6-2 or TRBV6-3 to TRBJ2-7; tentative D call: TRBD1 (6 bases). Germline V gives CDR1 MNHEY, CDR2 SVGEGT. V was clipped by 10 bases and J by 3 bases, with 22 bases between them. This CDR3 is built from 15 residues. The CDR3 region has the DNA TGTGCCAACACCTTTCGACAGGTGCGAAACTACGAGCAGTACTTC. It codes for CANTFRQVRNYEQYF.

Note on this clonotype: A much larger clonotype is one base distant, so this may be a read error. The chain joins TRBV12-3 or TRBV12-4 to TRBJ2-5; tentatively, D is TRBD1 (5 bases). The CDR3 loop spans 15 amino acids. V was shortened by 7 bases and J by 5 bases, with 20 bases between the two germline ends. CDR3 sequence (DNA): TGTGCCAGCAAACCCGACCTTGGGGCAGGGGAGACCCAGTACTTC. Residues: CASKPDLGAGETQYF.